This T cell receptor (beta chain) was recorded in a study of T cells in Graves' hyperthyroidism and ophthalmopathy (dated by TCRdb to 2018 to 2020). Some background on the complete study: TCR V-J signatures able to tell the groups apart were searched for in a discovery cohort of approximately 95 patients, of whom over 40 had Graves' ophthalmopathy and about 55 had stable Graves' hyperthyroidism. Once sampling was done, hyperthyroidism patients were given methimazole at a starting dose of 30 mg daily, whereas ophthalmopathy patients were given high-dose intravenous methylprednisolone. The approximately 100 discovery patients were randomly split 7:3 into training and test sets. Prospective prediction of ophthalmopathy was tested in an independent validation cohort of 18 to 20 hyperthyroidism patients and roughly 16 patients who later progressed to ophthalmopathy. Thyroid tissue and blood T-cell repertoires from six Graves' hyperthyroidism patients were also compared in the study. The paper describes TCR Vbeta CDR3 sequencing of 140 or so peripheral blood samples, made up of 43 ophthalmopathy patients, more than 70 hyperthyroidism patients and roughly 17 progressor patients.

Results and caveats for the whole study, not just this receptor: Sample size was not statistically predetermined, and investigators were not blinded to group allocation. During validation, the model predicted progression to ophthalmopathy a median of about 5.9 months ahead of onset, with just under 71% sensitivity and about 72% specificity. In cross-validation, a model built on a 13 V-J signature told ophthalmopathy apart from stable hyperthyroidism with 85% to 90% sensitivity and roughly 82% specificity, and in testing the same model reached 80%/75%. Most expanded thyroid clonotypes (frequency above 0.001) were also detected in blood, a finding suggesting that blood repertoires may reflect thyroid immune responses.

Exclusion was applied to patients with uncontrolled infections, other autoimmune diseases, pregnancy or lactation. Clinical symptoms, serum thyroxine and TRAb, thyroid ultrasound, and orbital computed tomography formed the basis for the diagnoses. Total RNA was extracted with Trizol reagent, and quality was checked on an Agilent 2100 Bioanalyzer. The TCR beta CDR3 regions were amplified from RNA transcripts. A first-round RT-PCR of the TCR CDR3 used the HTBI primer set with the Qiagen OneStep RT-PCR kit. The libraries were constructed in a second round of multiplex PCR and then size-selected and purified. Libraries were sequenced paired-end with 100 bp reads on an Illumina HiSeq2000. In the authors' own workflow: SOAPnuke was used to process the raw data, throwing out any read that contained adapters or uncalled bases, had a mean Phred below 15, or lacked an exact constant-primer or identifier match. COPE v1.2.5 was used to merge high-quality paired reads, and clonotypes were defined as unique nucleotide sequences. MiTCR v1.1 was used to align clonotypes to the IMGT TRBV, TRBD and TRBJ reference segments. The analysis was restricted to V-J combinations with a frequency above 0.0001, which together covered roughly 99% of the repertoires. The TCS score was defined as F50 (clonal expansion) divided by E x V (chaos), with BLOSUM62-based TCRdist calculated between CDR3 peptides within each V-J. Welch's t-statistics and random forest reduced 514 V-J features to 10 to 15, which were used in a naive Bayes classifier (R e1071). The Morisita-Horn index was used to measure how similar the thyroid and blood repertoires were. TCRdb handled the public reads itself, with Q25 trimming in fastp and clone calling in MiXCR, and kept productive beta chains. A single entry per CDR3 protein holds the most common genes and DNA from its merged rows. The authors' filters were not applied to this entry. The sample contains about 570,000 distinct CDR3 sequences, 35% to 55% of them found a single time. The biggest ten clones account for under 20% of the sample.

The CDR1 and CDR2 encoded by the germline V gene are SGHRS and YFSETQ. The CDR3 sequence holds 13 residues, the cysteine and phenylalanine included. Just the 39-base CDR3 DNA is kept, in frame starting at base 1. As regards this clonotype: It has no known antigen specificity. The junction does not match germline at one end; this may be a read error.

This clonotype originated in an adult woman with Graves' disease, either hyperthyroidism or ophthalmopathy (not recorded which). Recombination joined TRBV5-1 with TRBJ1-6; there is no confident call for the D gene. Sequencing input: peripheral blood or thyroid tissue (not recorded which). This receptor carries the CDR3 CASSERVDSLLHF. In nucleotide form, the sequence is TGCGCCAGCAGCGAACGGGTGGATTCACTCCTCCACTTT. Reference TRBV5-1 and TRBJ1-6 genes cover what lies past the CDR3, so the full variable domain is KAGVTQTPRYLIKTRGQQVTLSCSPISGHRSVSWYQQTPGQGLQFLFEYFSETQRNKGNFPGRFSGRQFSNSRSEMNVSTLELGDSALYLCASSERVDSLLHFGNGTRLTVT.